These 19 T cell receptor beta chains were all obtained from the same sample, sequenced in a study of T cell clones after liver transplantation. TCRdb's copy holds only in-frame clones and misses some; the assay was immunoSEQ multiplex PCR. The sample yields 70,000 or so clones, more than 90% seen once. Sequences were derived from CD4+ T cells from blood, sampled before liver transplant. Receptors were obtained from a human donor who received a liver transplant.

For this clone: The junction does not match germline at one end; this may be a read error. The V gene is TRBV7-7, the J gene TRBJ1-3; perhaps TRBD1 as D (6 bases). The CDR3 has 15 amino acids. Germline V CDR1 and CDR2: SSHAT, FNYEAQ (reference sequence). As DNA, the CDR3 is TGTGCTAGCAGTAGCGGGCCAGGGGCCGGAAACACCATATATTTT. Translated: CASSSGPGAGNTIYF.

This rearrangement joins TRBV7-8 to TRBJ1-5; possible D gene TRBD1, 6 bases. This CDR3 contains 15 residues. Germline loops: CDR1 SGHVS, CDR2 FQNEAQ. V lost 5 bases and J 1 base, leaving 12 bases between the germline ends. The CDR3 sequence is CASSPTGQSNQPQHF. As DNA, the CDR3 is TGTGCCAGCAGCCCCACTGGACAGAGCAATCAGCCCCAGCATTTT.

This clone appeared a few times. The rearrangement links TRBV6-1 to TRBJ2-2, with D perhaps TRBD1 or TRBD2 (6 bases each). The CDR3 runs to 14 residues. The germline gives CDR1 MNHNS, CDR2 SASEGT. Trimming left V 10 bases short and J 4 bases short, with 16 bases between. This chain's CDR3 is CATNWGAVTGELFF. The CDR3 bases are TGTGCCACCAATTGGGGGGCGGTCACCGGGGAGCTGTTTTTT.

The V gene is TRBV30, the J gene TRBJ1-5; a possible D gene is TRBD1 (5 bases). The CDR3 sequence is 14 residues long. V lost 0 bases, J lost 7 bases, and 13 bases lay in between. Germline V gene sequence: CDR1 GTSNPN, CDR2 SVGIG (reference sequence). The CDR3 here is CAWSVSGGLQPQHF. CDR3 bases: TGTGCCTGGAGTGTATCGGGGGGATTACAGCCCCAGCATTTT.

This clone appeared once. The rearrangement links TRBV5-5 to TRBJ1-1, with a possible D match to TRBD1 (5 bases). Trimming cost V 1 base and J 5 bases, with 12 bases left between them. The CDR3 has 14 amino acids. CDR1 and CDR2 (germline): SGHKS, YYEKEE (reference sequence). The CDR3 DNA follows: TGTGCCAGCAGCTTGCGGGGTTGGGGGACTGAAGCTTTCTTT. Encoded protein: CASSLRGWGTEAFF.

The chain has TRBV7-2 and TRBJ2-7; D remains ambiguous. The germline V gene encodes CDR1 SGHTA and CDR2 FQGNSA. The CDR3 loop spans 14 amino acids. The ends were cut back, 2 bases at V and 4 bases at J, with 12 bases in the middle. CDR3 nucleotides: TGTGCCAGCAGCTTATCGTCGGGTTTTTACGAGCAGTACTTC. The encoded protein is CASSLSSGFYEQYF.

This sequence joins TRBV5-1 and TRBJ1-2; 9 bases are a match to TRBD1. Germline lookup yields CDR1 SGHRS and CDR2 YFSETQ. V was clipped by 4 bases and J by 11 bases; unmatched bases: 6. The CDR3 has 12 residues. Here the CDR3 DNA reads TGCGCCAGCAGCGCCGGACAGGGGAGGTACACCTTC. Its protein is CASSAGQGRYTF. Using reference TRBV5-1 and TRBJ1-2 for the parts outside the CDR3, the full variable domain is KAGVTQTPRYLIKTRGQQVTLSCSPISGHRSVSWYQQTPGQGLQFLFEYFSETQRNKGNFPGRFSGRQFSNSRSEMNVSTLELGDSALYLCASSAGQGRYTFGSGTRLTVV.

The chain recombines TRBV5-1 with TRBJ2-7; 7 bases align to TRBD2. CDR1 is SGHRS and CDR2 is YFSETQ in the germline V gene. CDR3 size: 13 residues. The V and J ends lost 2 bases and 4 bases, in that order; junction bases with no gene match: 3. In DNA, the CDR3 is TGCGCCAGCAGCTTACCTAGCGGTTACGAGCAGTACTTC. Its protein is CASSLPSGYEQYF.

As concerns this clone: Other DNA variants within this sample encode the same CDR3. The chain joins TRBV11-2 to TRBJ2-3; no clear D. V gave up 0 bases and J gave up 1 base, with 2 bases separating them. Per the germline V gene, CDR1 is SGHAT and CDR2 is FQNNGV. The CDR3 sequence is 13 residues long. In DNA, the CDR3 is TGTGCCAGCAGCTTAGATCGCACAGATACGCAGTATTTT. Translated, it gives CASSLDRTDTQYF.

The rearrangement uses TRBV11-2 and TRBJ2-1; no reliable D call. The CDR3 is 18 residues long. Germline CDR1 reads SGHAT; CDR2 reads FQNNGV. Deletions cut 5 bases from V and 0 bases from J, with 20 bases between. The CDR3 DNA follows: TGTGCCAGCAGCGGGAAAGGTGCGTGGCAGAGCTCCTACAATGAGCAGTTCTTC. Its protein product is CASSGKGAWQSSYNEQFF.

The V call is TRBV9, the J call TRBJ2-7, with 8 bases aligning to TRBD1. The germline CDR1 and CDR2 sequences are SGDLS and YYNGEE. Germline trimming cut 0 bases from V and 7 bases from J; bases unmatched to any gene: 6. The CDR3 covers 14 residues. This chain's CDR3 is CASSVGQGSGEQYF. The CDR3 DNA sequence: TGTGCCAGCAGCGTAGGACAGGGGTCGGGTGAGCAGTACTTC.

The chain uses TRBV5-6 and TRBJ2-7, with D perhaps TRBD1 or TRBD2 (7 bases each). From germline, CDR1 is SGHDT and CDR2 YYEEEE. V was clipped by 4 bases and J by 2 bases, with 13 bases between them. This CDR3 spans 14 amino acids. Here the CDR3 reads CASSAGDSPYEQYF. The CDR3 DNA follows: TGTGCCAGCAGCGCGGGGGACAGTCCCTACGAGCAGTACTTC.

The rearrangement uses TRBV6-1 and TRBJ2-7, with D possibly being TRBD1 (5 bases). V dropped 6 bases and J dropped 2 bases, with 8 bases sitting between them. The CDR3 loop spans 12 amino acids. Germline V gene data show CDR1 as MNHNS and CDR2 as SASEGT. The CDR3 is CASRSRAYEQYF. For the CDR3, the DNA is TGTGCCAGCAGATCCAGGGCCTACGAGCAGTACTTC.

This sequence joins TRBV14 and TRBJ2-3, with 8 bases matching TRBD1. CDR3 length equals 17 residues. In germline, CDR1 is SGHDN, CDR2 FVKESK. V gave up 0 bases and J gave up 8 bases; unmatched junction bases: 13. CDR3 sequence: CASSQEVGQGYTTTQYF. DNA of the CDR3: TGTGCCAGCAGCCAAGAGGTCGGACAGGGCTACACAACTACGCAGTATTTT.

The chain couples TRBV29-1 to TRBJ1-5; D may be TRBD1 (5 bases). CDR1 and CDR2 from the germline V gene are SQVTM and ANQGSEA. This CDR3 has 13 amino acids. V was pared by 4 bases and J by 4 bases, with 11 bases between. The CDR3 DNA reads as TGCAGCGTTGCACCGGGGCTTAATCAGCCCCAGCATTTT. It encodes CSVAPGLNQPQHF.

The rearrangement links TRBV27 to TRBJ1-4; D remains unclear. CDR3 length equals 14 residues. Looked up from germline, CDR1 is MNHEY and CDR2 is SMNVEV (reference sequence). Trimming shortened V by 5 bases and J by 8 bases, and 15 bases separated the two germline ends. In DNA, the CDR3 is TGTGCCAGCAGTCCCCGTTCCCCTTGGGAAAAACTGTTTTTT. Protein product: CASSPRSPWEKLFF.

Written as DNA, the CDR3 is TGTGCCAGCAGCCCGGGGGGAAGGGTTCCAGCTTTCTTT. It yields the protein CASSPGGRVPAFF. This rearrangement joins TRBV7-3 to TRBJ1-1; maybe TRBD1 (5 bases). The CDR3 is made up of 13 amino acids. Per the germline V gene, CDR1 is SGHTA and CDR2 is FQGTGA. With 5 bases removed from V and 10 bases from J, the gap between germline ends came to 17 bases. Using reference TRBV7-3 and TRBJ1-1 for the parts outside the CDR3, the full variable domain is GAGVSQTPSNKVTEKGKYVELRCDPISGHTALYWYRQSLGQGPEFLIYFQGTGAADDSGLPNDRFFAVRPEGSVSTLKIQRTERGDSAVYLCASSPGGRVPAFFGQGTRLTVV.

The rearrangement uses TRBV9 and TRBJ2-2; 7 bases fit TRBD1. The CDR3 has 16 amino acids. Unmatched junction bases numbered 6, after V lost 4 bases and J lost 0 bases. Germline values: CDR1 SGDLS, CDR2 YYNGEE. The CDR3 bases are TGTGCCAGCAGCCCCCGACAGGGTTCGAACACCGGGGAGCTGTTTTTT. This translates into CASSPRQGSNTGELFF.

This clone showed up just a few times. Other DNA sequences within the sample encode an identical CDR3. The chain has TRBV5-1 and TRBJ2-5, with 9 bases fitting TRBD1. The length of the CDR3 is 15 residues. Germline CDR1 is SGHRS and CDR2 is YFSETQ. V shed 4 bases, J shed 2 bases, and the junction held 6 bases outside the gene matches. The CDR3 nucleotides read TGCGCCAGCAGCCTCGAGGACAGGGGACAAGAGACCCAGTACTTC. This translates into CASSLEDRGQETQYF.